The T cell receptor (beta chain) under discussion was sequenced for a study of T cell responses to AZD1222 COVID-19 vaccine. Study-level points and caveats: A reported finding is that nearly half of spike-specific TCRs target unmutated variant regions. The donor cohort was predominantly white British with a female majority, and clonal diversity may have been underestimated. Dominant at 160-218 and 743-854, vaccine-associated CD4 TCRs also spanned spike.

Germline loops: CDR1 SGHNT, CDR2 YYREEE (reference sequence). Trimming shortened V by 4 bases and J by 4 bases, and 9 bases separated the two germline ends. The CDR3 runs 12 residues. Concerning this clone itself: The antigen remains undetermined.

Produced via immunoSEQ multiplex PCR; TCRdb's table is partial and in-frame only. Seen here are 130,000 or so clones, more than 85% observed once, and the top ten hold 5% to 5.5%. The sequences come from peripheral blood, collected on day 0 of AZD1222 vaccination. The J gene is TRBJ2-7, the V gene TRBV5-4; D may be TRBD1 (6 bases). The source of this sequence is an adult in good health. This CDR3 reads CASSQGHYEQYF. The DNA of the CDR3 is TGTGCCAGCAGCCAGGGACATTACGAGCAGTACTTC.